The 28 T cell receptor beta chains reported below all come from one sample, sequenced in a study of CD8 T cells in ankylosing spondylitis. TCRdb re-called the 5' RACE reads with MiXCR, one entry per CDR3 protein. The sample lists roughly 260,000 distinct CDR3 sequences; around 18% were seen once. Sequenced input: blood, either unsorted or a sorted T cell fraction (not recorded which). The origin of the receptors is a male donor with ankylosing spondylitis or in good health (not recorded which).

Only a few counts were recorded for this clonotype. CDR3 DNA sequence: TGTGCCAGCAGCTTAAGGGGGACAGCCAAAAACATTCAGTACTTC. Its translation: CASSLRGTAKNIQYF. The chain links TRBV7-8 to TRBJ2-4; D is perhaps TRBD1 (6 bases). CDR1 and CDR2 (germline): SGHVS, FQNEAQ. This CDR3 is 15 amino acids long. V lost 2 bases and J lost 0, with 8 bases in between.

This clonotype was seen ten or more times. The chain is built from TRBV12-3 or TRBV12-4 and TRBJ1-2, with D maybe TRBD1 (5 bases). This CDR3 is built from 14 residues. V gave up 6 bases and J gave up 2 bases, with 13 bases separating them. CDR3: CASRAERGNYGYTF. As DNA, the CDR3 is TGTGCCAGCAGAGCTGAGCGGGGGAACTATGGCTACACCTTC.

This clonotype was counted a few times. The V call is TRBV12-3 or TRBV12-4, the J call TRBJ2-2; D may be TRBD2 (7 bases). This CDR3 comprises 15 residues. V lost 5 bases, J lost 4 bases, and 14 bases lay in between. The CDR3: CASSPRRGGTGELFF. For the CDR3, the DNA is TGTGCCAGCAGTCCCCGTAGGGGGGGCACCGGGGAGCTGTTTTTT.

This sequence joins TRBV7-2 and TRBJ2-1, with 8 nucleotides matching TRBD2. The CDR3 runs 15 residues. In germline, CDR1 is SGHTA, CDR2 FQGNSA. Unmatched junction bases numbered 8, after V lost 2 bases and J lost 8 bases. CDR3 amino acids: CASSLQGSGNDEQFF. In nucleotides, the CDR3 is TGTGCCAGCAGCTTACAGGGTAGCGGGAACGATGAGCAGTTCTTC.

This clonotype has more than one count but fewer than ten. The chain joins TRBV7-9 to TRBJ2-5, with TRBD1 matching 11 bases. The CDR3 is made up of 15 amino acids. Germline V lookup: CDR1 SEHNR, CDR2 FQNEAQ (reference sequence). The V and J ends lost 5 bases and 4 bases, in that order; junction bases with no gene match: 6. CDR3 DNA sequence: TGTGCCAGCAGCCGCGGGACAGGGGGTGGAGAGACCCAGTACTTC. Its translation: CASSRGTGGGETQYF.

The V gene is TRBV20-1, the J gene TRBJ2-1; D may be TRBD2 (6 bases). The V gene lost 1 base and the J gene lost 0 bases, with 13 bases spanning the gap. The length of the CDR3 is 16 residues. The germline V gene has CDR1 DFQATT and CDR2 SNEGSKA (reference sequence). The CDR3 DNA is TGCAGTGCTAGAGTAGCCCTAGCGCGCTCCTACAATGAGCAGTTCTTC. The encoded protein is CSARVALARSYNEQFF.

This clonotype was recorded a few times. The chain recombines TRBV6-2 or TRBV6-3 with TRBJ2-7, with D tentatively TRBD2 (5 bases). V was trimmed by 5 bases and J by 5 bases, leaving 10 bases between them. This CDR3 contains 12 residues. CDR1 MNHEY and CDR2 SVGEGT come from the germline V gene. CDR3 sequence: CASSQLGDEQYV. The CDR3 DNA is TGTGCCAGCAGTCAGCTGGGAGACGAGCAGTACGTC.

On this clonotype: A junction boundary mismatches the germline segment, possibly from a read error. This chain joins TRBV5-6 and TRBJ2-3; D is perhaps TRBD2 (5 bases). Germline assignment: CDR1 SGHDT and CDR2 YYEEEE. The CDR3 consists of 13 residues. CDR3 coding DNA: TGTGCCAGCAGCTTGTTATCCCGGGATATGCAGTATTTT. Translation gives CASSLLSRDMQYF.

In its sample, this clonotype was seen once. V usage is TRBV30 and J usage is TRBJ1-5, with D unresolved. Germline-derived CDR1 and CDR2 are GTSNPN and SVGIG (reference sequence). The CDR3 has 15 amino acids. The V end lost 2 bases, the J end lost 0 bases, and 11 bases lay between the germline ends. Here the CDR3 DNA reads TGTGCCTGGAGTCGCGAGAGTTATAGCAATCAGCCCCAGCATTTT. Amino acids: CAWSRESYSNQPQHF.

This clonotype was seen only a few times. The CDR3 DNA reads TGCGCCAGCAGCTTGGAACAGGGCTCCTACAATGAGCAGTTCTTC. It yields the protein CASSLEQGSYNEQFF. The V gene is TRBV5-1, the J gene TRBJ2-1; tentatively, D is TRBD1 (6 bases). V was shortened by 0 bases and J by 0 bases, with 7 bases between the two germline ends. Germline assignment: CDR1 SGHRS and CDR2 YFSETQ. The CDR3 has 15 residues.

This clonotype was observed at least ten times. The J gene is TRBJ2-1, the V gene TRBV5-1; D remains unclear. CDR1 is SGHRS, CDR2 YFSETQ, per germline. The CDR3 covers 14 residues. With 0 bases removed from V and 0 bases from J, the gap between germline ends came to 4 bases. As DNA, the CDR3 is TGCGCCAGCAGCTTGGCGGACTCCTACAATGAGCAGTTCTTC. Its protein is CASSLADSYNEQFF.

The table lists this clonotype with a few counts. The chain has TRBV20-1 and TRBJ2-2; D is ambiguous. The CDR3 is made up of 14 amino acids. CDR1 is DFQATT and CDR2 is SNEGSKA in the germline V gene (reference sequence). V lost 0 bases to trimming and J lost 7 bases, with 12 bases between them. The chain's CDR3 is CSAREEGRVGELFF. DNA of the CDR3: TGCAGTGCTAGAGAGGAAGGGCGAGTCGGGGAGCTGTTTTTT.

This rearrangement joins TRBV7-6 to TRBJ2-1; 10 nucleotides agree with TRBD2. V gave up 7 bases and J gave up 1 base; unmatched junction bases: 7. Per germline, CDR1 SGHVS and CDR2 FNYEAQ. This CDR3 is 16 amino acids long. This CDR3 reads CASTGLAGASYNEQFF. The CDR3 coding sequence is TGTGCCAGCACCGGTCTAGCGGGGGCTTCCTACAATGAGCAGTTCTTC.

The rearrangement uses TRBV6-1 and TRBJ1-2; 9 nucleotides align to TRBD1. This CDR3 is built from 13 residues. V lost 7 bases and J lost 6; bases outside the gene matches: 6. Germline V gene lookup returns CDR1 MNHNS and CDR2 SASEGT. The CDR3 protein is CASNEGQGNGYTF. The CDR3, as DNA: TGTGCCAGCAACGAAGGACAGGGGAATGGCTACACCTTC.

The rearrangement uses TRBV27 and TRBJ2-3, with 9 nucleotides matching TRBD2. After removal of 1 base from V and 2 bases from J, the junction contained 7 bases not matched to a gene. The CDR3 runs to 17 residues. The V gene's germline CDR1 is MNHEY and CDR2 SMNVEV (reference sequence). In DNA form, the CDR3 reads TGTGCCAGCAGTTTATGGGGCGGGGGGGCCACCACAGATACGCAGTATTTT. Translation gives CASSLWGGGATTDTQYF.

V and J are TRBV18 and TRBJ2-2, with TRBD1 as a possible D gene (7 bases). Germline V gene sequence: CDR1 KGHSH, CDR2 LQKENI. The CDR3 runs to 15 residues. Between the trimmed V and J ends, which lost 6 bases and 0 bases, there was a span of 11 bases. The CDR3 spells CASSRGTANTGELFF. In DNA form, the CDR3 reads TGTGCCAGCTCGCGCGGGACAGCGAACACCGGGGAGCTGTTTTTT.

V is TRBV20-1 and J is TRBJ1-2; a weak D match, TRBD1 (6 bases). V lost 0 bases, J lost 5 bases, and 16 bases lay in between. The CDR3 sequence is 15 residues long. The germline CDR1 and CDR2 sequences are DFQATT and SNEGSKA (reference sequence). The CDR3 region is CSARDDIRGGYGYTF. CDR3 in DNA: TGCAGTGCTAGAGATGATATCAGGGGCGGGTATGGCTACACCTTC.

The CDR3 nucleotides are TGTGCCACCACAACCCCCCTCGAAACCAATCAGCCCCAGCATTTT. Amino acid sequence: CATTTPLETNQPQHF. The chain couples TRBV6-1 to TRBJ1-5; D gene uncertain. In germline, CDR1 is MNHNS, CDR2 SASEGT. V lost 10 bases and J lost 3, with 19 bases in between. The CDR3 consists of 15 residues.

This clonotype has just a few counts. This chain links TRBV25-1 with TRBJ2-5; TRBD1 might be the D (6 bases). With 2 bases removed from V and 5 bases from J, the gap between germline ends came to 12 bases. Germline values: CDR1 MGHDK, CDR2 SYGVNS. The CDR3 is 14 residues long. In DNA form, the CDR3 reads TGTGCCAGCAGTGAAGGCAGGGGCTGGGAGACCCAGTACTTC. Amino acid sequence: CASSEGRGWETQYF.

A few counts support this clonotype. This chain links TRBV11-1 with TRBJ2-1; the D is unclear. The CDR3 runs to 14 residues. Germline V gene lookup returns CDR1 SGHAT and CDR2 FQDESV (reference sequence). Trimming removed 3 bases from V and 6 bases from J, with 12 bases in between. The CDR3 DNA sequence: TGTGCCAGCAGCTTTTCCCCGGCTACCAATGAGCAGTTCTTC. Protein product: CASSFSPATNEQFF.

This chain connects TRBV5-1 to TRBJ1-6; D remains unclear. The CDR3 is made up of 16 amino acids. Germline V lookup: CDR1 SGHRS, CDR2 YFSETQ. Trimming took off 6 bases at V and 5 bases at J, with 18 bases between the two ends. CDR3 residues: CASTDGMLRNNSPLHF. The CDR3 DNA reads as TGCGCCAGCACGGACGGAATGCTCAGGAATAATTCACCCCTCCACTTT.

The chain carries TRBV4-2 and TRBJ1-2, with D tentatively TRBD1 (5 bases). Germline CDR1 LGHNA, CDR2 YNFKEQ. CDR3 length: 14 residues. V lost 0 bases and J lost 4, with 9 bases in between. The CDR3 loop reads CASSQDVQGYGYTF. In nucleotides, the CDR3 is TGTGCCAGCAGCCAAGATGTGCAGGGCTATGGCTACACCTTC.

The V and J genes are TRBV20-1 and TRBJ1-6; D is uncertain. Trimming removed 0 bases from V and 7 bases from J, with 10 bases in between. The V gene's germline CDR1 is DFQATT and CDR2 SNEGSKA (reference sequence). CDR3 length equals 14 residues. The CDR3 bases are TGCAGTGCTAGAGACAGTTTTTTCAATTCACCCCTCCACTTT. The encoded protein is CSARDSFFNSPLHF.

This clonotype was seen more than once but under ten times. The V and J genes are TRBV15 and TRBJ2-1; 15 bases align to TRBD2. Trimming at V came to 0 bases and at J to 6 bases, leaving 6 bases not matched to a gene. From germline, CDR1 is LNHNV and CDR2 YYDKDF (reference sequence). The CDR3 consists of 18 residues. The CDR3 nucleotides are TGTGCCACCAGCAGAGACGGACTAGCGGGAGGGCCGGGCAATGAGCAGTTCTTC. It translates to CATSRDGLAGGPGNEQFF.

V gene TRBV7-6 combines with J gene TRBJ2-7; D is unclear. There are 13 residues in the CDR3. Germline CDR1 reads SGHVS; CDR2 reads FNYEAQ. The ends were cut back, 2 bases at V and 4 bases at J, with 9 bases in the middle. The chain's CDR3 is CASSLQVGYEQYV. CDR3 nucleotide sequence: TGTGCCAGCAGCTTACAGGTGGGGTACGAGCAGTACGTC.

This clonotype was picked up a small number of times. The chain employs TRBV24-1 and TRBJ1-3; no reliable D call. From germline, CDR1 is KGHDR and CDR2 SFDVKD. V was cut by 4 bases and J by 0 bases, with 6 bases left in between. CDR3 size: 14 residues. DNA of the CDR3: TGTGCCACCAGTGACGGGCTCTCTGGAAACACCATATATTTT. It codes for CATSDGLSGNTIYF.

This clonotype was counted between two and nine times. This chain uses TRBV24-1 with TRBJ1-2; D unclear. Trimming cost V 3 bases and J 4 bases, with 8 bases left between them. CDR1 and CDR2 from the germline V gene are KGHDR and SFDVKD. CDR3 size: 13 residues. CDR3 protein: CATSDHSTYGYTF. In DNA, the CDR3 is TGTGCCACCAGTGATCATAGTACCTATGGCTACACCTTC.

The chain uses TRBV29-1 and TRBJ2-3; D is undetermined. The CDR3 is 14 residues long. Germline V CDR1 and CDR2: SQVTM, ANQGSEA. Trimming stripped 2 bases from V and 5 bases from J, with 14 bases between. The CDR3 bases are TGCAGCGTTGAACCTAGTCTGGCACGAGATACGCAGTATTTT. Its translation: CSVEPSLARDTQYF.